The subject of this entry is one T cell receptor (beta chain). Its antigen is undetermined. Sequencing was performed with immunoSEQ multiplex PCR; in TCRdb, only in-frame clones are kept and a portion is missing. Seen here are some 43,000 clones, more than 85% observed once, and the top ten hold less than 7%. Patients all relapsed after autologous stem cell transplantation, and there was variation in brentuximab vedotin exposure. The CDR3 is 15 residues long. The ends were cut back, 6 bases at V and 10 bases at J, with 21 bases in the middle. CDR1 is MNHEY, CDR2 SMNVEV, per germline (reference sequence). The data are from a study of PD-1 blockade in classical Hodgkin lymphoma. General study findings and limits: The baseline diversity of complete responders showed similarity to that of newly diagnosed patients. Nivolumab starters within 1 year of ASCT were excluded. Baseline TCR diversity was reportedly lower in newly diagnosed patients than in healthy donors. It was reported as lower still in relapsed/refractory patients.

The chain uses TRBV27 and TRBJ1-4; tentatively, D is TRBD1 (6 bases). The sample in question was peripheral blood mononuclear cells (PBMCs), obtained before the second cycle of nivolumab. This receptor was identified in a human donor with classical Hodgkin lymphoma. The CDR3 here is CASSSARGSVIKLFF. The CDR3 DNA sequence: TGTGCCAGCAGCAGCGCAAGGGGGTCAGTGATAAAACTGTTTTTT.